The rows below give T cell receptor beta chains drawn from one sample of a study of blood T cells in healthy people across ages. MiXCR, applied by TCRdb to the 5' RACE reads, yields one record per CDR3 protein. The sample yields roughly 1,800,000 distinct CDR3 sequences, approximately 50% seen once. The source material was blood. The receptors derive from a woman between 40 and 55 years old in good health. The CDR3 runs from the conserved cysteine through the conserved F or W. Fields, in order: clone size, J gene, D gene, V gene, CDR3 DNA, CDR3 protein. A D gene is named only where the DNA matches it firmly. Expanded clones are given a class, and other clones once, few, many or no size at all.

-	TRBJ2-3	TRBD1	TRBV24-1	TGTGCCACCAGTGATTTGCAAGCGACAGGGGACCGGAATACGCAGTATTTT	CATSDLQATGDRNTQYF
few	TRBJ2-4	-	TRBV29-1	TGCAGCGTTGTGTCAGGAGCCAAAAACATTCAGTACTTC	CSVVSGAKNIQYF
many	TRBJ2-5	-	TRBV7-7	TGTGCTAGCAGCTTAGTTCCTATCTCGACCCAGTACTTC	CASSLVPISTQYF
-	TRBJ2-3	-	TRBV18	TGTGCCAGCTCACCTCCCGGGACCCCGCGAAGCACAGATACGCAGTATTTT	CASSPPGTPRSTDTQYF
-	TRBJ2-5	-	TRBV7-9	TGTGCCAGCAGCTTAGGGGGAGGGGGTAGACACGAGCGGTACTTC	CASSLGGGGRHERYF
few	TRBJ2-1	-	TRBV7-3	TGTGCCAGCAGCTTCATAAGGGAGTATGAGCAGTTCTTC	CASSFIREYEQFF
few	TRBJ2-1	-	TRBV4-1	TGCGCCAGCAGCCAAGATGGCGGGTCCCGGGGCAATGAGCAGTTCTTC	CASSQDGGSRGNEQFF
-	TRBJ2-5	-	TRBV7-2	TGTGCCAGCAGCTTAGTTCAGCTAGTAGGTCGAGAGACCCAGTACTTC	CASSLVQLVGRETQYF
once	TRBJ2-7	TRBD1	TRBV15	TGTGCCACCAGCAGAGGCCATCCATCAGGGGGTAAGGTCTACGAGCAGTACTTC	CATSRGHPSGGKVYEQYF
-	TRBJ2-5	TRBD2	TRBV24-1	TGTGCCACCAGTGATTTTGCGGGGGGTCAAGAGACCCAGTACTTC	CATSDFAGGQETQYF
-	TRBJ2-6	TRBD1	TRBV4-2	TGTGCCAGCAGCCAGGCCGATGTTATTGGGACAGGGGGAACCCGCTCTGGGGCCAACGTCCTGACTTTC	CASSQADVIGTGGTRSGANVLTF
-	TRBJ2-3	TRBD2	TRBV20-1	TGCAGTCCTCCGGCGGGGGAAAGGTGTACGCAGTATTTT	CSPPAGERCTQYF
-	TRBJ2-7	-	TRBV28	TGTGCCAGCAGCCGCTCCGGGGAATCCTACGAGCAGTACTTC	CASSRSGESYEQYF
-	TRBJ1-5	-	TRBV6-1	TGTGCCAGCAGTATCGGTCTAACCGGACAGCCCCAGCATTTT	CASSIGLTGQPQHF
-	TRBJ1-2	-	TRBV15	TGTGTCACCAGCAGAGCCGGTAGTGGATATGGCTACACCTTC	CVTSRAGSGYGYTF
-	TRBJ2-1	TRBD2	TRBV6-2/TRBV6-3	TGTGCCAGCAGTACGCGGACTAGCGGGGACTACAATGAGCAGTTCTTC	CASSTRTSGDYNEQFF
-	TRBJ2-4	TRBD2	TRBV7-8	TGTGCCAGCAGCAGGAGTAGCGGGGTAGCCAAAAACATTCAGTACTTC	CASSRSSGVAKNIQYF
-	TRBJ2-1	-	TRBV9	TGTGCCAGCAGCGTAGGACTGGACAATGAGCAGTTCTTC	CASSVGLDNEQFF
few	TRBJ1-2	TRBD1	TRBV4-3	TGCGCCAGCAGCCAACAGACAGGGATTAAAGGCTACACCTTC	CASSQQTGIKGYTF
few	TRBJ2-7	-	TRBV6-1	TGTGCCAGCAGTGAACTGGACAGTGAGCAGTACTTC	CASSELDSEQYF
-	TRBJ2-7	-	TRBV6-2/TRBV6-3	TGTGCCAGCAGTTTCGGGGAATACGAGCAGTACTTC	CASSFGEYEQYF
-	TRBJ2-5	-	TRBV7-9	TGTGCCAGCAGGATTGGGGGGGCGGAGACCCAGTACTTC	CASRIGGAETQYF
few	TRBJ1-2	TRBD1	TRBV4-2	TGTGCCAGCAGCCAAGTACCCGGGACAGGGGCAACCTTTTATGGCTACACCTTC	CASSQVPGTGATFYGYTF
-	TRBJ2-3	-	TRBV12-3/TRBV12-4	TGTGCCAGCAGTCCCTACGGGCCGCAGTATTTT	CASSPYGPQYF
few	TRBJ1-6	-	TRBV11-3	TGTGCCAGCAGCTTGGACGCAGGCGGGGGATCACCCCTCCACTTT	CASSLDAGGGSPLHF
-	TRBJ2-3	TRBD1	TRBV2	TGTGCCAGCACTCCGGACAGGGGGCTTGAGGATACGCAGTATTTT	CASTPDRGLEDTQYF
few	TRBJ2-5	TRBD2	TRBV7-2	TGTGCCAGCAGCTTAAGAGCTAGCGGGGGGAGTAAAGAGACCCAGTACTTC	CASSLRASGGSKETQYF
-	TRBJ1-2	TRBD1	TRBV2	TGTGCCAGCTCCCCAACGGGACAGGGGATTATCGGCTATGGCTACACCTTC	CASSPTGQGIIGYGYTF
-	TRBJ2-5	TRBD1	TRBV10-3	TGTGCCATCAGTGAGACAGGGGAACAAGAGACCCAGTACTTC	CAISETGEQETQYF
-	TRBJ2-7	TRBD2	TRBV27	TGTGCCAGCAGTTCCCTCGGGGAGGGAGGGGACGAGCAGTACTTC	CASSSLGEGGDEQYF
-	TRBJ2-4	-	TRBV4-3	TGCGCCAGCAGCGATGCCCGGGGGCGCATTCAGTACTTC	CASSDARGRIQYF
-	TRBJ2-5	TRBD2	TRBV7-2	TGTGCCAGCAGCTTAGGTGGGCGGGAGACCCATTACTTC	CASSLGGRETHYF
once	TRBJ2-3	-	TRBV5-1	TGCGCCAGCAGCATCACTCCCTCAGGGGTTGGCACAGATACGCAGTATTTT	CASSITPSGVGTDTQYF
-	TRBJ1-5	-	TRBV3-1	TGTGCCAGCAGCCAAACCCAATATCAGCCCCAGCATTTT	CASSQTQYQPQHF
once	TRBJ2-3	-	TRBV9	TGTGCCAGCAGCGTAATAAAACTGCCAAGGGATACGCAGTATTTT	CASSVIKLPRDTQYF
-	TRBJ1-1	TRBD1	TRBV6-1	TGTGCCAGCAGACCCCGGGACAGCAAAGCTTTCTTT	CASRPRDSKAFF
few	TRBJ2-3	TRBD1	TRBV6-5	TGTGCCAGCAGCTCCGGGACAGGGTTCTCAGATACGCAGTATTTT	CASSSGTGFSDTQYF
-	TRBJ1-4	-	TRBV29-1	TGCAGCGTTGGATGGACCGCACGGGGACTGTTTTTT	CSVGWTARGLFF
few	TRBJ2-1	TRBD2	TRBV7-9	TGTGCCAGCAGCAAAGGACTAGCGGGGGTATCGTTCTTC	CASSKGLAGVSFF
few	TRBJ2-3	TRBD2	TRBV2	TGTGCCAGCAGTGAAGCGCTTCTGGCGGGGGGAGGGATCGCAGATACGCAGTATTTT	CASSEALLAGGGIADTQYF
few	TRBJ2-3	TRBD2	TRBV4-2	TGTGCCAGCAGCCAAGATGGAGCGGGGGGTCGCACAGATACGCAGTATTTT	CASSQDGAGGRTDTQYF